Listed below are T cell receptor beta chains from one sample, sequenced in a study of shared T cell receptors in the human thymus. Sequenced by immunoSEQ multiplex PCR; TCRdb stores in-frame clones only, minus some. The sample holds hundreds of thousands of clones, approximately 87% seen once. The sample was also reused in another study, on human thymus T cells.

Sequencing input: thymocytes. These receptors were obtained from a boy younger than two with a congenital heart defect. The CDR3 runs from the conserved cysteine through the conserved F or W. The D gene is left open where the match is weak. Some rows mark clone size as missing; the rest say once, few, many or name a class of expanded clone.

j_gene: TRBJ2-1
d_gene: -
v_gene: TRBV6-5
abundance: once
CDR3aa: CASQRGNEQFF
CDR3nt: TGTGCCAGCCAAAGGGGTAATGAGCAGTTCTTC

j_gene: TRBJ2-7
d_gene: -
v_gene: TRBV30
abundance: -
CDR3aa: CAWSWGPSAVSSYEQYF
CDR3nt: TGTGCCTGGAGTTGGGGCCCGTCGGCCGTTAGCTCCTACGAGCAGTACTTC

j_gene: TRBJ2-1
d_gene: TRBD2
v_gene: TRBV27
abundance: -
CDR3aa: CASSSPLTSGNNEQFF
CDR3nt: TGTGCCAGCAGCTCGCCATTGACTAGCGGGAACAATGAGCAGTTCTTC

j_gene: TRBJ2-7
d_gene: -
v_gene: TRBV10-3
abundance: -
CDR3aa: CAISDASGAYEQYF
CDR3nt: TGTGCCATCAGTGATGCGTCGGGGGCCTACGAGCAGTACTTC

j_gene: TRBJ1-5
d_gene: TRBD1
v_gene: TRBV27
abundance: -
CDR3aa: CATGVPGTGYQPQHF
CDR3nt: TGTGCCACTGGAGTACCCGGGACAGGGTATCAGCCCCAGCATTTT

j_gene: TRBJ2-1
d_gene: TRBD2
v_gene: TRBV7-6
abundance: -
CDR3aa: CASSLAPGLASNEQFF
CDR3nt: TGTGCCAGCAGCTTAGCTCCGGGACTAGCAAGCAATGAGCAGTTCTTC

j_gene: TRBJ2-1
d_gene: TRBD2
v_gene: TRBV9
abundance: -
CDR3aa: CASSGPGLAGGTPYNEQFF
CDR3nt: TGTGCCAGCAGCGGACCGGGACTAGCGGGAGGGACCCCGTACAATGAGCAGTTCTTC

j_gene: TRBJ2-7
d_gene: TRBD1
v_gene: TRBV6-5
abundance: few
CDR3aa: CASNPGTGAYEQYF
CDR3nt: TGTGCCAGCAACCCCGGGACAGGGGCCTACGAGCAGTACTTC

j_gene: TRBJ1-5
d_gene: -
v_gene: TRBV4-3
abundance: -
CDR3aa: CASSQDRQGRGNSNQPQHF
CDR3nt: TGCGCCAGCAGCCAAGATCGGCAGGGGCGTGGGAATAGCAATCAGCCCCAGCATTTT

j_gene: TRBJ1-3
d_gene: TRBD1
v_gene: TRBV5-4
abundance: few
CDR3aa: CASSEDREIGNTIYF
CDR3nt: TGTGCCAGCAGCGAGGACAGGGAAATCGGGAACACCATATATTTT

j_gene: TRBJ2-4
d_gene: -
v_gene: TRBV28
abundance: -
CDR3aa: CASSSPREQAVLAKNIQYF
CDR3nt: TGTGCCAGCAGTTCCCCCAGGGAACAGGCGGTACTAGCCAAAAACATTCAGTACTTC

j_gene: TRBJ2-1
d_gene: TRBD2
v_gene: TRBV2
abundance: -
CDR3aa: CASSEARTRTEGSGSAYNEQFF
CDR3nt: TGTGCCAGCAGTGAAGCCCGGACTAGAACGGAGGGATCCGGTTCGGCATACAATGAGCAGTTCTTC

j_gene: TRBJ1-2
d_gene: TRBD1
v_gene: TRBV4-3
abundance: -
CDR3aa: CASSPDRGSSYTF
CDR3nt: TGCGCCAGCAGCCCAGACAGGGGGTCGAGCTACACCTTC

j_gene: TRBJ2-3
d_gene: TRBD1
v_gene: TRBV28
abundance: -
CDR3aa: CASSSPRDRGFTDTQYF
CDR3nt: TGTGCCAGCAGTTCCCCCCGGGACAGGGGGTTCACAGATACGCAGTATTTT

j_gene: TRBJ2-7
d_gene: -
v_gene: TRBV27
abundance: once
CDR3aa: CASGAVGSYEQYF
CDR3nt: TGTGCCAGCGGAGCGGTGGGATCCTACGAGCAGTACTTC

j_gene: TRBJ2-5
d_gene: TRBD2
v_gene: TRBV30
abundance: -
CDR3aa: CAWAFLFSGRRQETQYF
CDR3nt: TGTGCCTGGGCCTTTCTTTTTAGCGGGAGGCGGCAAGAGACCCAGTACTTC

j_gene: TRBJ2-1
d_gene: TRBD2
v_gene: TRBV4-1
abundance: once
CDR3aa: CASSQTGLAGVPSYNEQFF
CDR3nt: TGCGCCAGCAGCCAAACTGGACTAGCGGGAGTGCCTTCCTACAATGAGCAGTTCTTC

j_gene: TRBJ1-1
d_gene: -
v_gene: TRBV13
abundance: once
CDR3aa: CASSSINTEAFF
CDR3nt: TGTGCCAGCAGTTCCATTAACACTGAAGCTTTCTTT

j_gene: TRBJ2-2
d_gene: TRBD1
v_gene: TRBV30
abundance: -
CDR3aa: CAWSVKAAGGTGELFF
CDR3nt: TGTGCCTGGAGTGTAAAAGCGGCAGGGGGAACCGGGGAGCTGTTTTTT

j_gene: TRBJ2-2
d_gene: -
v_gene: TRBV4-3
abundance: -
CDR3aa: CASSQVKGRGVGTGELFF
CDR3nt: TGCGCCAGCAGCCAAGTCAAGGGCCGGGGAGTTGGTACCGGGGAGCTGTTTTTT

j_gene: TRBJ2-7
d_gene: TRBD1
v_gene: TRBV11-3
abundance: -
CDR3aa: CASSSRDRGSYEQYF
CDR3nt: TGTGCCAGCAGCTCCCGGGACAGGGGAAGCTACGAGCAGTACTTC

j_gene: TRBJ1-1
d_gene: TRBD1
v_gene: TRBV9
abundance: -
CDR3aa: CASSVAPQSDRGNTEAFF
CDR3nt: TGTGCCAGCAGCGTAGCCCCTCAATCCGACAGGGGGAACACTGAAGCTTTCTTT

j_gene: TRBJ2-7
d_gene: TRBD2
v_gene: TRBV4-1
abundance: -
CDR3aa: CASSQAGLAGDEQYF
CDR3nt: TGCGCCAGCAGCCAAGCGGGACTAGCGGGAGACGAGCAGTACTTC

j_gene: TRBJ1-1
d_gene: -
v_gene: TRBV6-6
abundance: -
CDR3aa: CASSYRATASTEAFF
CDR3nt: TGTGCCAGCAGTTACCGCGCGACAGCTAGCACTGAAGCTTTCTTT

j_gene: TRBJ1-2
d_gene: -
v_gene: TRBV7-9
abundance: -
CDR3aa: CASSLGGGGYGYTF
CDR3nt: TGTGCCAGCAGCTTAGGGGGTGGAGGCTATGGCTACACCTTC

j_gene: TRBJ2-7
d_gene: TRBD2
v_gene: TRBV5-4
abundance: -
CDR3aa: CASSTRRGAGGPRDSYEQYF
CDR3nt: TGTGCCAGCAGCACGCGCAGGGGGGCGGGAGGGCCAAGGGACTCCTACGAGCAGTACTTC

j_gene: TRBJ1-1
d_gene: -
v_gene: TRBV20-1
abundance: once
CDR3aa: CSASVNTEAFF
CDR3nt: TGCAGTGCTAGCGTGAACACTGAAGCTTTCTTT

j_gene: TRBJ2-7
d_gene: TRBD2
v_gene: TRBV27
abundance: -
CDR3aa: CASRGGRSREQYF
CDR3nt: TGTGCCAGCAGGGGCGGGAGAAGTAGGGAGCAGTACTTC

j_gene: TRBJ2-2
d_gene: TRBD1
v_gene: TRBV25-1
abundance: once
CDR3aa: CASSEWGQSYLDGELFF
CDR3nt: TGTGCCAGCAGTGAATGGGGACAGTCCTATCTAGACGGGGAGCTGTTTTTT

j_gene: TRBJ2-1
d_gene: -
v_gene: TRBV27
abundance: once
CDR3aa: CASSLSPQGREDNEQFF
CDR3nt: TGTGCCAGCAGTTTATCGCCTCAGGGAAGGGAGGACAATGAGCAGTTCTTC

j_gene: TRBJ2-3
d_gene: -
v_gene: TRBV27
abundance: -
CDR3aa: CASSSAGRRGTDTQYF
CDR3nt: TGTGCCAGCAGTTCGGCGGGGAGACGGGGCACAGATACGCAGTATTTT

j_gene: TRBJ2-5
d_gene: -
v_gene: TRBV11-3
abundance: -
CDR3aa: CASSSSRGSQETQYF
CDR3nt: TGTGCCAGCAGCTCAAGTAGGGGTTCTCAAGAGACCCAGTACTTC

j_gene: TRBJ2-7
d_gene: TRBD2
v_gene: TRBV28
abundance: -
CDR3aa: CASRRLAGVSYEQYF
CDR3nt: TGTGCCAGCCGTAGACTAGCGGGAGTCAGCTACGAGCAGTACTTC

j_gene: TRBJ2-3
d_gene: TRBD2
v_gene: TRBV7-9
abundance: -
CDR3aa: CASTLTSGRNPDTQYF
CDR3nt: TGTGCCAGCACCCTGACTAGCGGGAGGAACCCAGATACGCAGTATTTT

j_gene: TRBJ2-1
d_gene: -
v_gene: TRBV12-5
abundance: -
CDR3aa: CASGTGSGNEQFF
CDR3nt: TGTGCTAGTGGCACAGGGTCGGGCAATGAGCAGTTCTTC

j_gene: TRBJ1-1
d_gene: -
v_gene: TRBV5-8
abundance: few
CDR3aa: CASSLGAGPTEAFF
CDR3nt: TGTGCCAGCAGCTTGGGAGCAGGGCCCACTGAAGCTTTCTTT

j_gene: TRBJ1-1
d_gene: -
v_gene: TRBV14
abundance: -
CDR3aa: CASSPPAEGRTEAFF
CDR3nt: TGTGCCAGCAGCCCGCCAGCGGAGGGGAGGACTGAAGCTTTCTTT

j_gene: TRBJ2-7
d_gene: TRBD1
v_gene: TRBV28
abundance: -
CDR3aa: CASSLSQGARYEQYF
CDR3nt: TGTGCCAGCAGTTTATCCCAGGGGGCGCGCTACGAGCAGTACTTC

j_gene: TRBJ2-4
d_gene: -
v_gene: TRBV4-2
abundance: few
CDR3aa: CASSQEGGTRGALQYF
CDR3nt: TGTGCCAGCAGCCAAGAAGGAGGGACCCGGGGGGCCCTTCAGTACTTC

j_gene: TRBJ1-2
d_gene: TRBD1
v_gene: TRBV7-2
abundance: -
CDR3aa: CASITGGEGYGYTF
CDR3nt: TGTGCCAGCATCACAGGGGGGGAGGGATATGGCTACACCTTC

j_gene: TRBJ2-1
d_gene: TRBD1
v_gene: TRBV6-4
abundance: -
CDR3aa: CASSAQAGQGGICEQFF
CDR3nt: TGTGCCAGCAGTGCTCAAGCGGGACAGGGGGGAATCTGTGAGCAGTTCTTC

j_gene: TRBJ2-3
d_gene: TRBD1
v_gene: TRBV4-3
abundance: -
CDR3aa: CASSQVGSDRANTQYF
CDR3nt: TGCGCCAGCAGCCAAGTGGGGTCAGACAGGGCAAATACGCAGTATTTT

j_gene: TRBJ2-3
d_gene: TRBD2
v_gene: TRBV6-4
abundance: -
CDR3aa: CASSETSGRAGGDTQYF
CDR3nt: TGTGCCAGCAGTGAGACTAGCGGGAGGGCCGGGGGAGATACGCAGTATTTT

j_gene: TRBJ2-7
d_gene: TRBD1
v_gene: TRBV27
abundance: once
CDR3aa: CASSFDRGFEQYF
CDR3nt: TGTGCCAGCAGTTTTGACAGGGGGTTCGAGCAGTACTTC

j_gene: TRBJ2-3
d_gene: TRBD2
v_gene: TRBV5-1
abundance: -
CDR3aa: CASSLWTSGQPEDTQYF
CDR3nt: TGCGCCAGCAGCTTGTGGACTAGCGGGCAACCTGAAGATACGCAGTATTTT

j_gene: TRBJ2-3
d_gene: -
v_gene: TRBV5-1
abundance: once
CDR3aa: CASRPEPLGYGLSTDTQYF
CDR3nt: TGCGCCAGCAGGCCTGAGCCGCTCGGTTATGGTTTAAGCACAGATACGCAGTATTTT

j_gene: TRBJ2-1
d_gene: -
v_gene: TRBV28
abundance: -
CDR3aa: CASSFERAYNEQFF
CDR3nt: TGTGCCAGCAGTTTTGAGCGGGCCTACAATGAGCAGTTCTTC

j_gene: TRBJ1-3
d_gene: -
v_gene: TRBV10-1
abundance: -
CDR3aa: CASSEWVTAAGNTIYF
CDR3nt: TGCGCCAGCAGTGAGTGGGTCACAGCTGCTGGAAACACCATATATTTT

j_gene: TRBJ1-2
d_gene: -
v_gene: TRBV7-8
abundance: -
CDR3aa: CASSLAGRAIDYGYTF
CDR3nt: TGTGCCAGCAGCTTAGCGGGGAGGGCTATCGACTATGGCTACACCTTC

j_gene: TRBJ1-2
d_gene: TRBD1
v_gene: TRBV2
abundance: -
CDR3aa: CASRDRDSPNYGYTF
CDR3nt: TGTGCCAGCCGGGACAGGGATTCCCCAAACTATGGCTACACCTTC

j_gene: TRBJ2-2
d_gene: -
v_gene: TRBV7-3
abundance: -
CDR3aa: CASSLSLTGELFF
CDR3nt: TGTGCCAGCAGCTTATCGCTAACCGGGGAGCTGTTTTTT

j_gene: TRBJ2-1
d_gene: TRBD2
v_gene: TRBV2
abundance: -
CDR3aa: CASRGLAGGNNEQFF
CDR3nt: TGTGCCAGCAGGGGACTAGCGGGAGGTAACAATGAGCAGTTCTTC

j_gene: TRBJ2-2
d_gene: -
v_gene: TRBV19
abundance: -
CDR3aa: CASSILQSNTGELFF
CDR3nt: TGTGCCAGTAGTATACTACAGTCGAACACCGGGGAGCTGTTTTTT

j_gene: TRBJ1-1
d_gene: TRBD1
v_gene: TRBV5-4
abundance: -
CDR3aa: CASSPTGRTEAFF
CDR3nt: TGTGCCAGCAGCCCGACAGGGCGGACTGAAGCTTTCTTT